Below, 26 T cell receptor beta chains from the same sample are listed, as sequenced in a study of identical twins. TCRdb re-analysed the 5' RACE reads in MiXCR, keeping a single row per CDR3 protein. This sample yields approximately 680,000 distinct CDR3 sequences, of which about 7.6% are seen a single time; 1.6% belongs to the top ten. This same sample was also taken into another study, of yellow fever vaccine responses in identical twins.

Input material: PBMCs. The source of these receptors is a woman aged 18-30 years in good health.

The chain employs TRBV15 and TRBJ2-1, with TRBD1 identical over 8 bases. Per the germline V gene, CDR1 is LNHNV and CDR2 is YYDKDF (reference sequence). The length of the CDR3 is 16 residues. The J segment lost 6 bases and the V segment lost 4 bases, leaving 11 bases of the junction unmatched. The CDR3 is CATSIPMAQGGNEQFF. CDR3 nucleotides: TGTGCCACCAGCATTCCTATGGCACAGGGGGGCAATGAGCAGTTCTTC.

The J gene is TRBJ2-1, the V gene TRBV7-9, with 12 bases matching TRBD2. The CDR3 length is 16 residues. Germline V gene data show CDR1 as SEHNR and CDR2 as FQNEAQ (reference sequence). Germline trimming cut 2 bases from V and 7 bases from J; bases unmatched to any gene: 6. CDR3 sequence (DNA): TGTGCCAGCAGCTTAAAGACTAGCGGGAGTAATAATGAGCAGTTCTTC. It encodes CASSLKTSGSNNEQFF.

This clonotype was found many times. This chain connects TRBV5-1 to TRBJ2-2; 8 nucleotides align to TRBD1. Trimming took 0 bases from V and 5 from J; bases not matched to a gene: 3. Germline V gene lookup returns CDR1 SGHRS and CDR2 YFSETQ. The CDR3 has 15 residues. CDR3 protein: CASSLETGVTGELFF. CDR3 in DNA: TGCGCCAGCAGCTTGGAGACAGGGGTAACCGGGGAGCTGTTTTTT.

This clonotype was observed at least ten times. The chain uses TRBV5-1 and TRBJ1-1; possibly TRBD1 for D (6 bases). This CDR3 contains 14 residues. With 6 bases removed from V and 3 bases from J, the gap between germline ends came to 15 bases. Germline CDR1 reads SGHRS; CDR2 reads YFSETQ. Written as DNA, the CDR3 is TGCGCCAGCAACGGGGGGCCGGGGTACACTGAAGCTTTCTTT. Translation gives CASNGGPGYTEAFF.

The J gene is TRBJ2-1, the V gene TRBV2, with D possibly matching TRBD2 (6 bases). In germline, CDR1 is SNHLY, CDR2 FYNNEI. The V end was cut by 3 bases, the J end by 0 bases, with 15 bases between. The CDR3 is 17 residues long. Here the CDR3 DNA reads TGTGCCAGCAGTGAGATAATGCTAGCGCGCTCCTACAATGAGCAGTTCTTC. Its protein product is CASSEIMLARSYNEQFF.

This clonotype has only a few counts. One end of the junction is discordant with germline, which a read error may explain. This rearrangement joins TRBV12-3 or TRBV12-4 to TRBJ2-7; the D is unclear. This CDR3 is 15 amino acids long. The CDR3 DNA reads TGCGCCAGCAGCCTCGGGCCGGCGGAAACCTACGAGCAGTACTTC. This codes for CASSLGPAETYEQYF.

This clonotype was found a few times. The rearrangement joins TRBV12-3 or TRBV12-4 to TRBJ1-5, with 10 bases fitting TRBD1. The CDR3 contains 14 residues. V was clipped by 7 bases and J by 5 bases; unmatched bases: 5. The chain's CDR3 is CASTLGTGDQPQHF. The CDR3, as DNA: TGTGCCAGCACCCTCGGGACAGGGGATCAGCCCCAGCATTTT.

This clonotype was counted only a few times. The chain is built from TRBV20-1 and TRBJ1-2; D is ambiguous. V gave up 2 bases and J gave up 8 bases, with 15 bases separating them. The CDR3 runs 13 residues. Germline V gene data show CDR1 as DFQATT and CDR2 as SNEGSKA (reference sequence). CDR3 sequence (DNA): TGCAGTGCTAGATTCCAGCCCCCGGGGGGCTACACCTTC. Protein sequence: CSARFQPPGGYTF.

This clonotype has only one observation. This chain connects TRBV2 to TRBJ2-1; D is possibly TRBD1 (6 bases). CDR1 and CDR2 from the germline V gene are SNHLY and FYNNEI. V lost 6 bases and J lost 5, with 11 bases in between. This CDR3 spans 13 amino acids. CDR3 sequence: CASRADRNNEQFF. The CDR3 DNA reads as TGTGCCAGCAGAGCGGACAGAAACAATGAGCAGTTCTTC.

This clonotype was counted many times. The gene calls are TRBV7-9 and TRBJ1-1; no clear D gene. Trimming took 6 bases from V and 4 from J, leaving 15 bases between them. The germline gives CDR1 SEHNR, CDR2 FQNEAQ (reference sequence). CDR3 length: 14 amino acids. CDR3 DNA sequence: TGTGCCAGCAGTACCGCGGAGCTCAGCACTGAAGCTTTCTTT. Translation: CASSTAELSTEAFF.

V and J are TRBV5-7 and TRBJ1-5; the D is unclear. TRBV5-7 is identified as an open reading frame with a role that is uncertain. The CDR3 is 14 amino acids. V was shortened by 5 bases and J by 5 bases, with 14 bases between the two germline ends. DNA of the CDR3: TGTGCCAGCAGACTAGGACGGTGGGATCAGCCCCAGCATTTT. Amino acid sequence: CASRLGRWDQPQHF.

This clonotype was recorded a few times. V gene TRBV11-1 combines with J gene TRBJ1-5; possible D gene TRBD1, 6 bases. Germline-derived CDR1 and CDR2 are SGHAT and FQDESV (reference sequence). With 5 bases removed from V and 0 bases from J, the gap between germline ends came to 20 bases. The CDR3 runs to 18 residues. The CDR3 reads CASSPLRGGAYSNQPQHF. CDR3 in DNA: TGTGCCAGCAGCCCTCTTAGGGGGGGGGCCTATAGCAATCAGCCCCAGCATTTT.

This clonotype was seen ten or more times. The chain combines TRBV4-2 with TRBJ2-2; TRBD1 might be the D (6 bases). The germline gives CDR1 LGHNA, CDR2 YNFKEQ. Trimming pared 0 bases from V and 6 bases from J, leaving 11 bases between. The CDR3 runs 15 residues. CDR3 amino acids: CASSQEGEGAGELFF. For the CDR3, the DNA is TGTGCCAGCAGCCAAGAAGGCGAGGGGGCCGGGGAGCTGTTTTTT.

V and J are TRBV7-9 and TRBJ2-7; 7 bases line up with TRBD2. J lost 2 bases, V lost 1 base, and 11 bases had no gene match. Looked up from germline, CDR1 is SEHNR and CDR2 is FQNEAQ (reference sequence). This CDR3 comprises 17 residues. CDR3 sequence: CASSLGPAGDQTYEQYV. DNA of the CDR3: TGTGCCAGCAGCTTAGGTCCGGCGGGAGATCAGACCTACGAGCAGTACGTC.

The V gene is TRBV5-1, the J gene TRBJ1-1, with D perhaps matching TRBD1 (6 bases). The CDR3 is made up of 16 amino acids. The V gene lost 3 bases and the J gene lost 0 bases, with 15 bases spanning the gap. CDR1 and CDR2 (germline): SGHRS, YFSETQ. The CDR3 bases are TGCGCCAGCAGCTCGGGACGGGGGCCCATGAACACTGAAGCTTTCTTT. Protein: CASSSGRGPMNTEAFF.

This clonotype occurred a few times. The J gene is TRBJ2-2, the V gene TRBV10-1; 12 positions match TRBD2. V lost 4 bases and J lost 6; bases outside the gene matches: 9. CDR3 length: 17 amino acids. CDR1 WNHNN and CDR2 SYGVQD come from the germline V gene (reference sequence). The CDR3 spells CASSALAGGPYSGELFF. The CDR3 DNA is TGCGCCAGCAGTGCTCTAGCGGGGGGGCCGTACTCCGGGGAGCTGTTTTTT.

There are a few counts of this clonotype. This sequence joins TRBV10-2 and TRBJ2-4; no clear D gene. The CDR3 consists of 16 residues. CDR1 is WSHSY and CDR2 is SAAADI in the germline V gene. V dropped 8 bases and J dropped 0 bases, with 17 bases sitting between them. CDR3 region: CASQSDEVLAKNIQYF. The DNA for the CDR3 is TGCGCCAGCCAATCCGACGAGGTCCTAGCCAAAAACATTCAGTACTTC.

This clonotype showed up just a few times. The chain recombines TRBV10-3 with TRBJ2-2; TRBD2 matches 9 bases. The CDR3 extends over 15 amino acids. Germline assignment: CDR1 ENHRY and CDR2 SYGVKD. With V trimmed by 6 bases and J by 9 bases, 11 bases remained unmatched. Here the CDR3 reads CAISGGLAGSRELFF. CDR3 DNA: TGTGCCATCAGCGGAGGGCTAGCGGGGTCACGGGAGCTGTTTTTT.

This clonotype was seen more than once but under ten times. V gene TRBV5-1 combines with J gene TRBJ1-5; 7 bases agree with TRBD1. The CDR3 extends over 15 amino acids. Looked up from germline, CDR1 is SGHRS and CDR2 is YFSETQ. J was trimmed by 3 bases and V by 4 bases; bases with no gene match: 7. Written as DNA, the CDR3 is TGCGCCAGCAGCCCGATGACAGGGACCAATCAGCCCCAGCATTTT. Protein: CASSPMTGTNQPQHF.

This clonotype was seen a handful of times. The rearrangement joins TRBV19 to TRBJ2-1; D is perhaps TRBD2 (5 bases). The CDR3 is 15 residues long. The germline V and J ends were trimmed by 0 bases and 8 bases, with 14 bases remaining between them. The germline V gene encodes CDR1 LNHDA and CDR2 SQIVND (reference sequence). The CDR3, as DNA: TGTGCCAGTAGTATAGATAGCGCTTACAATGATGAGCAGTTCTTC. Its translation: CASSIDSAYNDEQFF.

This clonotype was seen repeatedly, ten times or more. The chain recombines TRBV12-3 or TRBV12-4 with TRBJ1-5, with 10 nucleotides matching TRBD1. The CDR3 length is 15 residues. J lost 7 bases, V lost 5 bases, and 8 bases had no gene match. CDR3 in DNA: TGTGCCAGCAGTCCCACCGGGACAGGGGAACAGCCCCAGCATTTT. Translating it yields CASSPTGTGEQPQHF.

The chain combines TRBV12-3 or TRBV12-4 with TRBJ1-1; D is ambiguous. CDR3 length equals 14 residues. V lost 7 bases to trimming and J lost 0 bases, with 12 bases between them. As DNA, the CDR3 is TGTGCCAGCACCCCGCCGTGGTTGAACACTGAAGCTTTCTTT. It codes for CASTPPWLNTEAFF.

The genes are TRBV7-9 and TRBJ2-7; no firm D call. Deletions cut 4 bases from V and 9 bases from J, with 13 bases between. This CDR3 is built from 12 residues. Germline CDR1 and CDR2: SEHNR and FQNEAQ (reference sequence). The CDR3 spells CASSSLADRQYV. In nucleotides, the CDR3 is TGTGCCAGCAGCTCCCTCGCGGACCGGCAGTACGTC.

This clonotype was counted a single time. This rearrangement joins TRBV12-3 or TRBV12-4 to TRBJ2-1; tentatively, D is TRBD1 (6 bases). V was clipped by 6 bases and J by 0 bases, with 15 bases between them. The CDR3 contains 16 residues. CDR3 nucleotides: TGTGCCAGCAGCCAAAAGGGACAAAGCTCCTACAATGAGCAGTTCTTC. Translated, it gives CASSQKGQSSYNEQFF.

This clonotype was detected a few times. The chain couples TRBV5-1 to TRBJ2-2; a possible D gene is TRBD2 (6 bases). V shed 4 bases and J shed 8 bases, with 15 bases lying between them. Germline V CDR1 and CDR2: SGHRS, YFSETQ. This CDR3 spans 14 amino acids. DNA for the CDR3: TGCGCCAGCAGCCCCCTGGAGGGGTTGGGGGAGCTGTTTTTT. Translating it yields CASSPLEGLGELFF.

CDR3 residues: CASSPPTGTTEAFF. The DNA for the CDR3 is TGCGCCAGCAGCCCGCCGACAGGAACGACTGAAGCTTTCTTT. The genes are TRBV5-1 and TRBJ1-1; tentative D call: TRBD1 (6 bases). Trimming cost V 4 bases and J 5 bases, with 15 bases left between them. The germline gives CDR1 SGHRS, CDR2 YFSETQ. CDR3 length equals 14 residues.